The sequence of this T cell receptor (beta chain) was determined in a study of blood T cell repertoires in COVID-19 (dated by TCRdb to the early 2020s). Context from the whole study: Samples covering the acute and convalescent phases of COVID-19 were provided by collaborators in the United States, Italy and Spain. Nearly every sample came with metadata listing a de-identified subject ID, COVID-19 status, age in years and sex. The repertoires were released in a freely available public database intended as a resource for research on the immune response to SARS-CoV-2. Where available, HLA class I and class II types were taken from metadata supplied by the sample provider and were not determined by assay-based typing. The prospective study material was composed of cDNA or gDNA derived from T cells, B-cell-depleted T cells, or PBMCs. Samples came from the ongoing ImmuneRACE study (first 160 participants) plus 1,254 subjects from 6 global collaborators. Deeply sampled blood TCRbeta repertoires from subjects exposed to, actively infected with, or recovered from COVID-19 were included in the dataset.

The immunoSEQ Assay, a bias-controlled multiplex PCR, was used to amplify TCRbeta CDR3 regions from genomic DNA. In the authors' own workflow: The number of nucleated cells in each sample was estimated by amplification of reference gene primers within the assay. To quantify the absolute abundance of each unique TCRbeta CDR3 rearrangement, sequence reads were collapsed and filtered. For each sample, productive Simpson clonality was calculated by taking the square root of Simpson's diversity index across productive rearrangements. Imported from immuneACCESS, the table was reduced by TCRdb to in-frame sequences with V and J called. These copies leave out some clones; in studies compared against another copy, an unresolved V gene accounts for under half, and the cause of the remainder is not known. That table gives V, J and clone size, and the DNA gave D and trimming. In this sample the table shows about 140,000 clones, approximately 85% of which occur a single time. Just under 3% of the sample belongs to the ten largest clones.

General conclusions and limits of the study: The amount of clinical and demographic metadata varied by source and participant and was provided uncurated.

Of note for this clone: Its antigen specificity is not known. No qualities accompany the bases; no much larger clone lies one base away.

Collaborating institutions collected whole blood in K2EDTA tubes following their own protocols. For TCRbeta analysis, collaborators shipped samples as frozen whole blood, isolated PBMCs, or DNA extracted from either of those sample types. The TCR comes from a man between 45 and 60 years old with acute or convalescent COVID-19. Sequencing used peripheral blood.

This receptor carries the CDR3 CAISESKGANEKLFF. The DNA is as follows: TGTGCCATCAGTGAGTCAAAGGGGGCTAATGAAAAACTGTTTTTT. The V and J genes are TRBV10-3 and TRBJ1-4; a weak D assignment points to TRBD1 (6 bases agree). The CDR3 contains 15 residues, cysteine and phenylalanine counted. Left in the record is the CDR3 DNA by itself, 45 bases read in frame from the first base. V is clipped by 0 bases and J by 3 bases, and the sequence between their germline boundaries is 8 bases long. Sequences ENHRY (CDR1) and SYGVKD (CDR2) are obtained from the germline V gene.